This entry concerns a single T cell receptor beta chain. What it recognizes is unknown. These data are taken from a study of cytomegalovirus exposure and HLA in healthy donors. General observations from the study: The HLA-A and HLA-B alleles of most subjects were reportedly predicted accurately from TCR beta sequences. Further analysis was carried out later, and it showed several of the most significant clusters appearing linked to common viral pathogens.

The PCR had 60 Vbeta and 13 Jbeta primers. Authors' methods: In a later analysis, tens of millions of unique TCR beta chains included roughly 11 million shared by two or more donors. Data came from immunoSEQ multiplex PCR; TCRdb stores just in-frame clones and leaves some out. V, J and clone size were drawn from that table, and D and trimming were deduced from the DNA. The sample includes fewer than 250,000 clones, roughly 77% of them seen just once. The sequenced sample consisted of PBMCs. The sequence was collected from a man aged 35 to 55 in good health and CMV-seropositive.

The CDR3 DNA is TGCGCCAGCAGCCAGGCTCTAGCGGGAGGGCGTGCCAGGGAGCTGTTTTTT. As protein: CASSQALAGGRARELFF. The chain has TRBV5-1 and TRBJ2-2, with 12 nucleotides matching TRBD2. Germline V gives CDR1 SGHRS, CDR2 YFSETQ. V was pared by 4 bases and J by 9 bases, with 13 bases of the junction left unmatched. The CDR3 spans 17 residues. Together with reference TRBV5-1 and TRBJ2-2, the CDR3 gives the full variable domain: KAGVTQTPRYLIKTRGQQVTLSCSPISGHRSVSWYQQTPGQGLQFLFEYFSETQRNKGNFPGRFSGRQFSNSRSEMNVSTLELGDSALYLCASSQALAGGRARELFFGEGSRLTVL.